The clone carrying this TCR beta chain turned up a few times. Its antigen is as yet unknown. The sample originates from a study of response to subunit inactivated influenza vaccine. Overall study findings and caveats: The authors suggested that every seasonal influenza vaccination recruits few new T cells.

From the RT-PCR reads, TCRdb called clonotypes with MiXCR, one entry per CDR3 protein. Altogether hundreds of thousands of distinct CDR3 sequences are present, approximately 17% being singletons, with the ten largest covering roughly a tenth. In germline, CDR1 is SGHRS, CDR2 YFSETQ. Germline trimming cut 4 bases from V and 6 bases from J; bases unmatched to any gene: 5. This CDR3 is built from 16 residues. This sequence joins TRBV5-1 and TRBJ2-3; 16 nucleotides match TRBD2. The material sequenced was PBMCs from blood, taken about 5 days after vaccination. This receptor was identified in a man aged 45 to 65 who received an inactivated influenza vaccine. The CDR3 DNA follows: TGCGCCAGCAGCCCGGGACTAGCGGGGGGGCTGGATACGCAGTATTTT. This codes for CASSPGLAGGLDTQYF. The complete variable domain, with remaining parts taken from reference TRBV5-1 and TRBJ2-3, reads KAGVTQTPRYLIKTRGQQVTLSCSPISGHRSVSWYQQTPGQGLQFLFEYFSETQRNKGNFPGRFSGRQFSNSRSEMNVSTLELGDSALYLCASSPGLAGGLDTQYFGPGTRLTVL.